Following are 30 T cell receptor beta chains from one sample sequenced in a study of shared clonotypes between healthy human individuals. Measured with immunoSEQ multiplex PCR; TCRdb has only the in-frame clones, and not every one. Here the sample spans 2,100,000 or so clones, 90% to 96% being singletons. The specimen sequenced was naive CD4+ T cells sorted from blood. The subset is: CD45RA+ positively selected. These receptors all come from a man aged 18-30 years in good health.

The chain is built from TRBV7-3 and TRBJ2-3, with 9 bases fitting TRBD2. The CDR3 totals 15 residues. Looked up from germline, CDR1 is SGHTA and CDR2 is FQGTGA. V shed 5 bases, J shed 2 bases, and the junction held 5 bases outside the gene matches. The CDR3 sequence: CASSPLAGSTDTQYF. CDR3 DNA sequence: TGTGCCAGCAGCCCTCTAGCGGGGTCCACAGATACGCAGTATTTT. The variable domain in full, with the rest retrieved from reference TRBV7-3 and TRBJ2-3, is GAGVSQTPSNKVTEKGKYVELRCDPISGHTALYWYRQSLGQGPEFLIYFQGTGAADDSGLPNDRFFAVRPEGSVSTLKIQRTERGDSAVYLCASSPLAGSTDTQYFGPGTRLTVL.

This chain uses TRBV6-1 with TRBJ1-6, with D unresolved. The germline V gene has CDR1 MNHNS and CDR2 SASEGT. This CDR3 has 13 amino acids. The V and J ends lost 10 bases and 6 bases respectively, with 13 bases between them. The CDR3 DNA reads TGTGCCACTACGGCCGTCACTAATTCACCCCTCCACTTT. It specifies CATTAVTNSPLHF.

The rearrangement joins TRBV5-5 to TRBJ1-6; D remains unclear. V was trimmed by 0 bases and J by 3 bases, leaving 10 bases between them. The CDR3 sequence is 16 residues long. Germline V gene sequence: CDR1 SGHKS, CDR2 YYEKEE (reference sequence). CDR3 nucleotide sequence: TGTGCCAGCAGCTTGGCAGTAGGGTACTATAATTCACCCCTCCACTTT. Encoded protein: CASSLAVGYYNSPLHF.

This sequence joins TRBV18 and TRBJ2-4, with 7 bases matching TRBD1. V was clipped by 4 bases and J by 8 bases; unmatched bases: 5. Germline lookup yields CDR1 KGHSH and CDR2 LQKENI. CDR3 length: 13 residues. CDR3 sequence (DNA): TGTGCCAGCTCACTTAACAGGGGCGACATTCAGTACTTC. This codes for CASSLNRGDIQYF. The full variable domain, completed using reference TRBV18 and TRBJ2-4, is NAGVMQNPRHLVRRRGQEARLRCSPMKGHSHVYWYRQLPEEGLKFMVYLQKENIIDESGMPKERFSAEFPKEGPSILRIQQVVRGDSAAYFCASSLNRGDIQYFGAGTRLSVL.

About this clone: Additional DNA sequences in this sample encode the identical CDR3. The V gene is TRBV6-6, the J gene TRBJ2-7, with D uncertain. Trimming took off 0 bases at V and 0 bases at J, with 3 bases between the two ends. This CDR3 has 13 amino acids. Germline V gene lookup returns CDR1 MNHNY and CDR2 SVGAGI (reference sequence). The CDR3 loop is CASSYSGSYEQYF. The CDR3 DNA follows: TGTGCCAGCAGTTACTCGGGCTCCTACGAGCAGTACTTC.

This sequence joins TRBV30 and TRBJ1-5; D gene ambiguous. CDR3 length: 15 amino acids. Germline-derived CDR1 and CDR2 are GTSNPN and SVGIG (reference sequence). V gave up 3 bases and J gave up 1 base, with 13 bases separating them. DNA for the CDR3: TGTGCCTGGAGCCGACGGAAGGGAAGCAATCAGCCCCAGCATTTT. Translating it yields CAWSRRKGSNQPQHF.

Concerning this clone itself: The same CDR3 also results from other DNA sequences found in this sample. The chain has TRBV9 and TRBJ1-1; no definite D call. Per the germline V gene, CDR1 is SGDLS and CDR2 is YYNGEE. V was cut by 1 base and J by 1 base, with 5 bases left in between. The CDR3 is 13 amino acids. CDR3 loop: CASSVSGNTEAFF. The CDR3 DNA reads TGTGCCAGCAGCGTATCAGGGAACACTGAAGCTTTCTTT. The whole variable domain, filled in from reference TRBV9 and TRBJ1-1, reads DSGVTQTPKHLITATGQRVTLRCSPRSGDLSVYWYQQSLDQGLQFLIQYYNGEERAKGNILERFSAQQFPDLHSELNLSSLELGDSALYFCASSVSGNTEAFFGQGTRLTVV.

Points on this clone: Other DNA variants within this sample encode the same CDR3. This rearrangement joins TRBV30 to TRBJ1-2; TRBD1 aligns across 8 bases. This CDR3 is 13 amino acids long. V dropped 1 base and J dropped 4; count of bases not matched to a gene: 2. Germline values: CDR1 GTSNPN, CDR2 SVGIG (reference sequence). CDR3 sequence reads: CAWSGGTGYGYTF. The CDR3 nucleotides read TGTGCCTGGAGTGGCGGGACAGGCTATGGCTACACCTTC.

CDR3 bases: TGCGCCAGCACCACTCGACAAACCCAGGGGTTCGGGGAGCTGTTTTTT. Translated, it gives CASTTRQTQGFGELFF. V and J are TRBV5-1 and TRBJ2-2; a possible D gene is TRBD1 (6 bases). The V and J ends lost 6 bases and 7 bases respectively, with 22 bases between them. CDR1 is SGHRS, CDR2 YFSETQ, per germline. The CDR3 contains 16 residues.

This sequence joins TRBV7-2 and TRBJ1-2, with 10 nucleotides matching TRBD1. The CDR3 has 18 amino acids. Trimming removed 4 bases from V and 2 bases from J; junction bases left unmatched: 13. Germline assignment: CDR1 SGHTA and CDR2 FQGNSA. The DNA of the CDR3 is TGTGCCAGCAGCTATCGTCCCGGGACAGGGGCCGTAAACTATGGCTACACCTTC. Residues: CASSYRPGTGAVNYGYTF.

With respect to this clone: This CDR3 is also generated by other DNA sequences in the sample. The chain employs TRBV5-1 and TRBJ1-6; no firm D call. Trimming took 4 bases from V and 2 from J, leaving 7 bases between them. This CDR3 is built from 14 residues. The germline V gene encodes CDR1 SGHRS and CDR2 YFSETQ. Written as DNA, the CDR3 is TGCGCCAGCAGCGTCGATCCCTATAATTCACCCCTCCACTTT. It encodes CASSVDPYNSPLHF.

This chain links TRBV6-6 with TRBJ1-2, with D perhaps TRBD1 (6 bases). The CDR3 is 13 residues long. Trimming removed 6 bases at V and 1 base at J, with 9 bases between. Germline-derived CDR1 and CDR2 are MNHNY and SVGAGI (reference sequence). CDR3 DNA sequence: TGTGCCAGCAGACTGGACAGTAACTATGGCTACACCTTC. It codes for CASRLDSNYGYTF.

The chain joins TRBV11-2 to TRBJ2-7; 9 positions agree with TRBD2. This CDR3 spans 15 amino acids. Germline V gene data show CDR1 as SGHAT and CDR2 as FQNNGV. Trimming took 2 bases from V and 7 from J; bases not matched to a gene: 9. The CDR3 sequence: CASSLLASGVQEQYF. The DNA of the CDR3 is TGTGCCAGCAGCTTATTGGCTAGCGGGGTCCAGGAGCAGTACTTC.

Only one count was recorded for this clone. This chain links TRBV11-3 with TRBJ2-1, with TRBD2 matching over 7 bases. The CDR3 runs 14 residues. Germline trimming cut 0 bases from V and 9 bases from J; bases unmatched to any gene: 5. Germline assignment: CDR1 SGHNT and CDR2 YENEEA. CDR3 in DNA: TGTGCCAGCAGCTTAGATTGGGGGGGTAGTGAGCAGTTCTTC. Translation gives CASSLDWGGSEQFF.

This clone was detected once. Other DNA sequences in this sample translate to the same CDR3. The chain employs TRBV7-2 and TRBJ2-1; 11 bases match TRBD2. The length of the CDR3 is 16 residues. The junction had 7 bases not matched to a gene; V was cut back by 1 base and J by 8 bases. Per germline, CDR1 SGHTA and CDR2 FQGNSA. The CDR3 DNA sequence: TGTGCCAGCAGCTTAGTAAGTCTAGCGGGAGGTTATGAGCAGTTCTTC. Translated, it gives CASSLVSLAGGYEQFF.

The chain combines TRBV4-3 with TRBJ2-1; D remains unclear. The CDR3 spans 13 residues. Germline CDR1 LGHNA, CDR2 YSLEER. The ends were cut back, 0 bases at V and 6 bases at J, with 6 bases in the middle. The CDR3 DNA reads TGCGCCAGCAGCCAAGAACAAGCCAATGAGCAGTTCTTC. The encoded protein is CASSQEQANEQFF.

The chain combines TRBV6-1 with TRBJ2-5, with D unclear. V was trimmed by 3 bases and J by 4 bases, leaving 12 bases between them. CDR3 length: 14 amino acids. Germline V gene data show CDR1 as MNHNS and CDR2 as SASEGT. The CDR3 DNA reads as TGTGCCAGCAGTGACTGGGCTATCGGAGAGACCCAGTACTTC. It specifies CASSDWAIGETQYF.

The V gene is TRBV9, the J gene TRBJ1-4; no definite D call. V lost 4 bases to trimming and J lost 8 bases, with 12 bases between them. Germline V gives CDR1 SGDLS, CDR2 YYNGEE. CDR3 length equals 13 residues. The DNA of the CDR3 is TGTGCCAGCAGCTTAGGGTCCTCCGAAAAACTGTTTTTT. Translated: CASSLGSSEKLFF.

The V and J genes are TRBV30 and TRBJ1-1; 8 bases are shared with TRBD1. This CDR3 is built from 12 residues. Germline CDR1 is GTSNPN and CDR2 is SVGIG (reference sequence). The V segment lost 7 bases and the J segment 4 bases; nucleotides outside the gene matches: 5. CDR3 in DNA: TGTGCCTCGGACAGGGCATCCACTGAAGCTTTCTTT. Amino acids: CASDRASTEAFF.

The chain links TRBV29-1 to TRBJ2-3; tentative D call: TRBD1 (6 bases). This CDR3 spans 15 amino acids. V lost 8 bases and J 1 base, leaving 19 bases between the germline ends. Germline values: CDR1 SQVTM, CDR2 ANQGSEA. The CDR3 DNA reads TGCAGCACAGGGAGCCCCCACGGGCGCACAGATACGCAGTATTTT. Translating gives CSTGSPHGRTDTQYF.

The chain combines TRBV10-3 with TRBJ2-5; D unclear. The end of the DNA fits TRBJ2-7 better, so the J call may be wrong. CDR1 is ENHRY and CDR2 is SYGVKD in the germline V gene. This CDR3 spans 13 amino acids. The CDR3 nucleotides read TGTGCCATCAGTGAGAGGAGTTTGTACGAGCAGTACTTC. Translating it yields CAISERSLYEQYF.

V usage is TRBV13 and J usage is TRBJ2-1; D is possibly TRBD1 or TRBD2 (6 bases each). In germline, CDR1 is PRHDT, CDR2 FYEKMQ (reference sequence). Trimming removed 6 bases at V and 0 bases at J, with 12 bases between. This CDR3 spans 15 amino acids. CDR3 in amino acids: CASRRGRSSYNEQFF. The CDR3 region has the DNA TGTGCCAGCAGAAGGGGGAGGAGCTCCTACAATGAGCAGTTCTTC.

The gene calls are TRBV7-6 and TRBJ2-7, with D possibly matching TRBD2 (5 bases). From germline, CDR1 is SGHVS and CDR2 FNYEAQ. Trimming shortened V by 2 bases and J by 4 bases, and 15 bases separated the two germline ends. The CDR3 consists of 15 residues. The chain's CDR3 is CASSLQAAPAYEQYF. CDR3 coding DNA: TGTGCCAGCAGCTTACAAGCGGCACCCGCGTACGAGCAGTACTTC. The variable domain in full, with the rest retrieved from reference TRBV7-6 and TRBJ2-7, is GAGVSQSPRYKVTKRGQDVALRCDPISGHVSLYWYRQALGQGPEFLTYFNYEAQQDKSGLPNDRFSAERPEGSISTLTIQRTEQRDSAMYRCASSLQAAPAYEQYFGPGTRLTVT.

This clone was found once. This sequence joins TRBV18 and TRBJ2-1; 8 bases align to TRBD2. The CDR3 has 17 amino acids. The germline CDR1 and CDR2 sequences are KGHSH and LQKENI. The V and J ends lost 6 bases and 5 bases, in that order; junction bases with no gene match: 15. Here the CDR3 reads CASSFGLAGVGNNEQFF. CDR3 in DNA: TGTGCCAGCTCGTTCGGACTAGCCGGAGTAGGGAACAATGAGCAGTTCTTC.

The chain links TRBV28 to TRBJ1-2; a weak D match, TRBD1 (5 bases). The CDR3 has 11 amino acids. Germline values: CDR1 MDHEN, CDR2 SYDVKM. The CDR3 coding sequence is TGTGCTCTTGAGGGGAACTATGGCTACACCTTC. Translated, it gives CALEGNYGYTF.

The chain recombines TRBV6-1 with TRBJ1-5; D unresolved. This CDR3 comprises 14 residues. The germline CDR1 and CDR2 sequences are MNHNS and SASEGT. With 0 bases removed from V and 4 bases from J, the gap between germline ends came to 7 bases. In DNA form, the CDR3 reads TGTGCCAGCAGTGAAGCGTTTGGGAATCAGCCCCAGCATTTT. It codes for CASSEAFGNQPQHF.

Regarding this clone: This same CDR3 is encoded by further DNA sequences in the sample. The chain employs TRBV6-1 and TRBJ2-7; D is unclear. From germline, CDR1 is MNHNS and CDR2 SASEGT. The CDR3 loop spans 12 amino acids. V lost 4 bases and J 3 bases, leaving 7 bases between the germline ends. CDR3 sequence reads: CASSGTVYEQYF. The CDR3 DNA reads as TGTGCCAGCAGTGGGACCGTCTACGAGCAGTACTTC.

This sequence joins TRBV4-1 and TRBJ1-3; D may be TRBD1 (5 bases). The CDR3 contains 16 residues. Germline V gene lookup returns CDR1 MGHRA and CDR2 YSYEKL. The V end was cut by 0 bases, the J end by 6 bases, with 15 bases between. The CDR3 nucleotides are TGCGCCAGCAGCCAAGATTATCAGGGTACGGCAAACACCATATATTTT. This encodes CASSQDYQGTANTIYF.

The V call is TRBV4-3, the J call TRBJ1-2; D ambiguous. The CDR3 consists of 13 residues. From germline, CDR1 is LGHNA and CDR2 YSLEER. V lost 0 bases and J lost 14, with 16 bases in between. The CDR3 here is CASSQDFLGGSTF. CDR3 DNA sequence: TGCGCCAGCAGCCAAGACTTTTTAGGAGGAAGTACCTTC.

The chain combines TRBV7-8 with TRBJ2-5, with TRBD2 matching 7 bases. Germline trimming cut 4 bases from V and 2 bases from J; bases unmatched to any gene: 4. Germline CDR1 and CDR2: SGHVS and FQNEAQ. CDR3 size: 14 residues. The CDR3 DNA reads as TGTGCCAGCAGCTCCGGACTAGGACAAGAGACCCAGTACTTC. Translating it yields CASSSGLGQETQYF.